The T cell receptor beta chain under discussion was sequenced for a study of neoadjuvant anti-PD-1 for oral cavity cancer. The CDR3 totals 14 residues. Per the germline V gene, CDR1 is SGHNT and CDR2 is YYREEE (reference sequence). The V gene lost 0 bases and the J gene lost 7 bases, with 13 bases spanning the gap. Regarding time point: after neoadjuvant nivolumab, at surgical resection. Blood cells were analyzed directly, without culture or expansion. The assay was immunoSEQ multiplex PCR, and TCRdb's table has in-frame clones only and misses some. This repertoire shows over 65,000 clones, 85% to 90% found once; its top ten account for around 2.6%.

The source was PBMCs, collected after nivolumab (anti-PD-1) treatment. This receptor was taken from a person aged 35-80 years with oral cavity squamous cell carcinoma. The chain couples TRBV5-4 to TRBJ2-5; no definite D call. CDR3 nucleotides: TGTGCCAGCAGCTTGGAGTGGAGCAAAGGGACCCAGTACTTC. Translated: CASSLEWSKGTQYF.